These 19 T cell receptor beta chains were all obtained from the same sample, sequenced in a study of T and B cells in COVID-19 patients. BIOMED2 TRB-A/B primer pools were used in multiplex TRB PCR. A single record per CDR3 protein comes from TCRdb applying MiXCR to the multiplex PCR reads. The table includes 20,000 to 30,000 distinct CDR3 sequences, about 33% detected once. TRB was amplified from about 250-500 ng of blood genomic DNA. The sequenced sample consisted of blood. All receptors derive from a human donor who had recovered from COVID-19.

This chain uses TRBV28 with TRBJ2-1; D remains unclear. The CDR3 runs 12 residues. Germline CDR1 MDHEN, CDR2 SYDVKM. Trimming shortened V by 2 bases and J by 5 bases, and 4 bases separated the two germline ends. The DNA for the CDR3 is TGTGCCAGCAGTTTAAGGGACAATGAGCAGTTCTTC. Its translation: CASSLRDNEQFF.

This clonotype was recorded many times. CDR3 bases: TGTGCCAGTAGGACCGGGAGCGAAGGCACTGAAGCTTTCTTT. As protein: CASRTGSEGTEAFF. V usage is TRBV19 and J usage is TRBJ1-1; D gene uncertain. Trimming removed 6 bases from V and 4 bases from J, with 15 bases in between. CDR3 length: 14 amino acids. CDR1 is LNHDA, CDR2 SQIVND, per germline (reference sequence).

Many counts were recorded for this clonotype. The CDR3 loop reads CASRAAGTRLLSTDTQYF. CDR3 sequence (DNA): TGTGCCAGTAGAGCCGCCGGGACTAGGTTACTTAGCACAGATACGCAGTATTTT. The chain is built from TRBV19 and TRBJ2-3, with 8 bases matching TRBD2. CDR3 length equals 18 residues. Per germline, CDR1 LNHDA and CDR2 SQIVND (reference sequence). V dropped 6 bases and J dropped 0; count of bases not matched to a gene: 14. The full variable domain, rest sourced from reference TRBV19 and TRBJ2-3, is DGGITQSPKYLFRKEGQNVTLSCEQNLNHDAMYWYRQDPGQGLRLIYYSQIVNDFQKGDIAEGYSVSREKKESFPLTVTSAQKNPTAFYLCASRAAGTRLLSTDTQYFGPGTRLTVL.

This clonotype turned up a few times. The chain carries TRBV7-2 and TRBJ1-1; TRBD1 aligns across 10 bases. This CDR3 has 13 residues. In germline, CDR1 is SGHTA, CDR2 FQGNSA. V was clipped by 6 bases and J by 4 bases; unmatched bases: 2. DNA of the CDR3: TGTGCCAGCAGTCGGGACAGGGGCACTGAAGCTTTCTTT. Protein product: CASSRDRGTEAFF.

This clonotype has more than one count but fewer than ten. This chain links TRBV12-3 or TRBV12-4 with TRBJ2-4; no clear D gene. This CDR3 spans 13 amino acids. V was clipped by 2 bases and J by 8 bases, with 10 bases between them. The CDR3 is CASSLIRNDIQYF. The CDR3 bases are TGTGCCAGCAGTTTAATCCGGAATGACATTCAGTACTTC.

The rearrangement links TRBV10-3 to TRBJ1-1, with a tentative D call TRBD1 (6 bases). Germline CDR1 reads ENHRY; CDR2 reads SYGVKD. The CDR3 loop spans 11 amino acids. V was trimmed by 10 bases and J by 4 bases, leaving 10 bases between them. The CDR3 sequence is CATQGGTEAFF. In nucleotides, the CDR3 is TGTGCCACCCAAGGGGGCACTGAAGCTTTCTTT.

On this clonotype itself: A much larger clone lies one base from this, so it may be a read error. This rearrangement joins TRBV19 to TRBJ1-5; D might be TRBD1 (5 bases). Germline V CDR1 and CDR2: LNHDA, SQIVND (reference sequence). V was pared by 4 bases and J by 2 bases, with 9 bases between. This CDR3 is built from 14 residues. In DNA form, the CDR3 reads TGTGCCAGTAGTAGCCAGGGTGGCAATCAGCCCCAGCATTTT. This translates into CASSSQGGNQPQHF.

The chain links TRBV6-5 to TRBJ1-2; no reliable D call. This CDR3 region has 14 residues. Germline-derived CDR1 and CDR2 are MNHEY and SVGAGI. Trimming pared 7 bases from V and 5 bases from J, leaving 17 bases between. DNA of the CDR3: TGTGCCAGCACCGTCCTACCCGACCCTTATGGCTACACCTTC. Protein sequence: CASTVLPDPYGYTF.

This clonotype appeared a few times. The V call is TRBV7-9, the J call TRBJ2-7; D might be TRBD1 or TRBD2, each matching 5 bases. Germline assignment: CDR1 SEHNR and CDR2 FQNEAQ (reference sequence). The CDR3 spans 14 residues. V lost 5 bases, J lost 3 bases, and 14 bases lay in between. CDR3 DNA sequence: TGTGCCAGCAGCCGAGGGGCAGATGACTACGAGCAGTACTTC. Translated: CASSRGADDYEQYF.

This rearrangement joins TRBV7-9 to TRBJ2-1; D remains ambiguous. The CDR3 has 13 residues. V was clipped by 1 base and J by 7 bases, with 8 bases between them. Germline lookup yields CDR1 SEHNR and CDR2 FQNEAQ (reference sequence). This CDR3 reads CASSLVGSNEQFF. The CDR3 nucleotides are TGTGCCAGCAGCTTAGTGGGGTCGAATGAGCAGTTCTTC. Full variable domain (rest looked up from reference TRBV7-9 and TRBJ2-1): DTGVSQNPRHKITKRGQNVTFRCDPISEHNRLYWYRQTLGQGPEFLTYFQNEAQLEKSRLLSDRFSAERPKGSFSTLEIQRTEQGDSAMYLCASSLVGSNEQFFGPGTRLTVL.

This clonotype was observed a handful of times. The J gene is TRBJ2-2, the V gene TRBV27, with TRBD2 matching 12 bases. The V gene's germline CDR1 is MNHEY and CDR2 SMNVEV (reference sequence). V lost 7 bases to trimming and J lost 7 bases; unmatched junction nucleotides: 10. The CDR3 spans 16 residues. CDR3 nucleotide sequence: TGTGCCAGCACCCACCTAGCGGGAGGGTTGGTCGGGGAGCTGTTTTTT. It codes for CASTHLAGGLVGELFF.

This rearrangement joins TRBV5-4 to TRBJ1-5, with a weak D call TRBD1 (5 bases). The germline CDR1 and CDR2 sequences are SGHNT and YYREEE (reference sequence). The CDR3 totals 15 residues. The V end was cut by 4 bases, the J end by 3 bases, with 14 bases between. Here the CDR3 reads CASSLSKGDNQPQHF. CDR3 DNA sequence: TGTGCCAGCAGCCTATCAAAAGGGGACAATCAGCCCCAGCATTTT.

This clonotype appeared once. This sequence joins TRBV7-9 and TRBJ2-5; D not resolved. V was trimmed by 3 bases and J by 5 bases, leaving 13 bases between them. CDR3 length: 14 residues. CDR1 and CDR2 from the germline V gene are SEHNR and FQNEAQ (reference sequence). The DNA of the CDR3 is TGTGCCAGCAGCTTGGGTTTCATCGGGGAGACCCAGTACTTC. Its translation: CASSLGFIGETQYF.

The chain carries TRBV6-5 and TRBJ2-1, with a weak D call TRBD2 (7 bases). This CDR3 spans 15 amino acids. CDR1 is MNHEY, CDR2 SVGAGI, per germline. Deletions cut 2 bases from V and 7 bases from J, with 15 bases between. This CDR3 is CASSYMGGLGNEQFF. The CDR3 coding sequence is TGTGCCAGCAGTTACATGGGGGGGCTGGGTAATGAGCAGTTCTTC.

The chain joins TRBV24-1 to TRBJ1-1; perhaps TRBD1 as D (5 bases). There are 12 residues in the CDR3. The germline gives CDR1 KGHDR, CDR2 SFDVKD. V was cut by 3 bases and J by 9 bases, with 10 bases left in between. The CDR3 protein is CATSDGGWKAFF. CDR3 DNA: TGTGCCACCAGTGATGGGGGGTGGAAAGCTTTCTTT.

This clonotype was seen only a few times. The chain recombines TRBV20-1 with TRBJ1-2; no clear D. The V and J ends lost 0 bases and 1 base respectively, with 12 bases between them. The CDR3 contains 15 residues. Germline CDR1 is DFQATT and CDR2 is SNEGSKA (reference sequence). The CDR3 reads CSARDTGSFNYGYTF. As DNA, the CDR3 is TGCAGTGCTAGAGATACGGGGAGCTTTAACTATGGCTACACCTTC.

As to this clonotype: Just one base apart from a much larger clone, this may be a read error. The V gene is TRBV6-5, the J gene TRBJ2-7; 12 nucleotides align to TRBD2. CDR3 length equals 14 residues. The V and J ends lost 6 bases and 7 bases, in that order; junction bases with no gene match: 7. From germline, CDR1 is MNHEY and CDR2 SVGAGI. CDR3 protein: CASRLAGGHNEQYF. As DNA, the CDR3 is TGTGCCAGCAGACTAGCGGGAGGCCACAATGAGCAGTACTTC.

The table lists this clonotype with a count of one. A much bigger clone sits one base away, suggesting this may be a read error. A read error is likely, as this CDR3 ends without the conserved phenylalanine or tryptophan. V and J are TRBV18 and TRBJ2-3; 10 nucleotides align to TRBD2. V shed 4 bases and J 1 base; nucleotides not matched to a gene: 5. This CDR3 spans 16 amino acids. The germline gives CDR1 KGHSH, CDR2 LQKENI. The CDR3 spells CASSLSLAGGTDTQYS. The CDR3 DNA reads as TGTGCCAGCTCACTCTCTCTAGCGGGGGGCACAGATACGCAGTATTCT.

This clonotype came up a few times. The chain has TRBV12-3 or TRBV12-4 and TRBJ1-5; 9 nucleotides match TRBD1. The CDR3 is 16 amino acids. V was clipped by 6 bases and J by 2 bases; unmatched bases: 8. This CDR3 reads CASRTNRDRGNQPQHF. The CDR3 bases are TGTGCCAGCAGGACGAACCGGGACAGGGGCAATCAGCCCCAGCATTTT.